Below, 3 T cell receptor beta chains from the same sample are listed, as sequenced in a study of T cells after posttransplantation cyclophosphamide. Clones were sequenced by immunoSEQ multiplex PCR, and TCRdb holds only the in-frame ones, with some missing. This sample has approximately 50,000 clones, with 90% to 95% found just once. The sequencing sample was made of PBMCs. The receptor set was obtained from a woman in her 30s in good health and a related stem cell transplant donor.

The V call is TRBV19, the J call TRBJ1-1; D gene uncertain. Trimming removed 4 bases from V and 8 bases from J, with 14 bases in between. The CDR3 runs 13 residues. CDR1 and CDR2 from the germline V gene are LNHDA and SQIVND (reference sequence). The CDR3 DNA sequence: TGTGCCAGTAGTACGTTAAACCGGGGAGAAGCTTTCTTT. Translation: CASSTLNRGEAFF.

DNA for the CDR3: TGTGCCAGCAGCCCCGTCGGTGGCACAGATACGCAGTATTTT. It translates to CASSPVGGTDTQYF. The V gene is TRBV7-9, the J gene TRBJ2-3; D uncertain. The V end was cut by 5 bases, the J end by 1 base, with 10 bases between. CDR3 size: 14 residues. Germline V CDR1 and CDR2: SEHNR, FQNEAQ (reference sequence).

The chain employs TRBV7-8 and TRBJ2-1, with D maybe TRBD2 (7 bases). The CDR3 totals 15 residues. Per the germline V gene, CDR1 is SGHVS and CDR2 is FQNEAQ. Trimming took off 1 base at V and 6 bases at J, with 13 bases between the two ends. This CDR3 reads CASSLGPGGFNEQFF. The CDR3 DNA is TGTGCCAGCAGCTTAGGTCCGGGGGGCTTCAATGAGCAGTTCTTC.